This T cell receptor beta chain comes out of a study of blood T cell repertoires in COVID-19. Using immunoSEQ multiplex PCR, the repertoire was profiled, and TCRdb retains in-frame clones only, with some absent. Here the sample spans about half a million clones, 89% being singletons. With 5 bases removed from V and 4 bases from J, the gap between germline ends came to 8 bases. Per germline, CDR1 KGHDR and CDR2 SFDVKD. The CDR3 covers 13 residues. Sample: peripheral blood. The clonotype was recovered from a man aged 18-30 years with COVID-19, enrolled during active disease. The V call is TRBV24-1, the J call TRBJ1-5; the D is unclear. The CDR3 sequence: CATSGAGNQPQHF. The CDR3 DNA reads TGTGCCACCAGTGGGGCAGGTAATCAGCCCCAGCATTTT.